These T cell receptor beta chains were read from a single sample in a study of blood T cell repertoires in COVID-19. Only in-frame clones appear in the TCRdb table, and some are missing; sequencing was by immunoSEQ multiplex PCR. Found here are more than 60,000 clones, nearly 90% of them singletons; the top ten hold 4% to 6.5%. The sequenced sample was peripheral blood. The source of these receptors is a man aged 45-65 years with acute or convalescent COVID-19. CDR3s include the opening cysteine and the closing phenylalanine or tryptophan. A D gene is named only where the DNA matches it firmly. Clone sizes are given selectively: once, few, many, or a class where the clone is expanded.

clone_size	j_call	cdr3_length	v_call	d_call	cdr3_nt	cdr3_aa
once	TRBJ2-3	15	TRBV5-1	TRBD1	TGCGCCAGCAGCCCGACAGGGGTCTCCACAGATACGCAGTATTTT	CASSPTGVSTDTQYF
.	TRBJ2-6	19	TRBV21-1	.	TGTGCCAGCAGCAAAGGAGTTACGGGATTTAGGACTGGGGCCAACGTCCTGACTTTC	CASSKGVTGFRTGANVLTF
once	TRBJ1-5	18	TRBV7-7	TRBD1	TGTGCCAGCAGCGCGGGACAGGGTGGGTCCCATAGCAATCAGCCCCAGCATTTT	CASSAGQGGSHSNQPQHF
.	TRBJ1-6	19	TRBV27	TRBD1	TGTGCCAGCAGCAGGGACAGCCGTTCAGCTTACTCCTATAATTCACCCCTCCACTTT	CASSRDSRSAYSYNSPLHF
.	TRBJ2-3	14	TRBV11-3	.	TGTGCCAGCAGCCTTCAGCGGAACACAGATACGCAGTATTTT	CASSLQRNTDTQYF
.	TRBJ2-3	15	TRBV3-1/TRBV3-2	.	TGTGCCAGCAGCCAAGAGGGGCACAGCACAGATACGCAGTATTTT	CASSQEGHSTDTQYF
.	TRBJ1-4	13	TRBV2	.	TGTGCCAGCAGTGAAGCGCTTCGCAGAAAACTGTTTTTT	CASSEALRRKLFF
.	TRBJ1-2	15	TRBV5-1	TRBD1	TGCGCCAGCAGCTTGGCTGGGCAGGGGGCAGAAGGCTACACCTTC	CASSLAGQGAEGYTF
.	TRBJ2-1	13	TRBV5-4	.	TGTGCCAGCTCCCTCTCGGGGAACAAGGAGCAGTTCTTC	CASSLSGNKEQFF
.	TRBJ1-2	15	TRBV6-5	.	TGTGCCAGCAGTTCCTTGACAGCAGGGGTCTATGGCTACACCTTC	CASSSLTAGVYGYTF
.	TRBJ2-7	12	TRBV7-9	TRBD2	TGTGCCAGCAGCTTAGGGACTAGCGGGCAGTACTTC	CASSLGTSGQYF
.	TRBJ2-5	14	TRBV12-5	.	TGTGCTAGTGGTTTGGACCTATCAAGAGAGACCCAGTACTTC	CASGLDLSRETQYF
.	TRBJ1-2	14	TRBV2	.	TGTGCCAGCAGTGAGGACAGAGCTAACTATGGCTACACCTTC	CASSEDRANYGYTF
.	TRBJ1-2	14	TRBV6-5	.	TGTGCCAGCAGTTACCGACCAGGATACGGTGGCTACACCTTC	CASSYRPGYGGYTF
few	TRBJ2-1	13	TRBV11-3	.	TGTGCCAGCAGCTTAACTACCCACAATGAGCAGTTCTTC	CASSLTTHNEQFF
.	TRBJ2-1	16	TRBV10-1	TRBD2	TGCGCCAGCAGTACATCCTCGAGCGGGAGTTACAATGAGCAGTTCTTC	CASSTSSSGSYNEQFF
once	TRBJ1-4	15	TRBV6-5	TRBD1	TGTGCCAGCAGTTATTCCGGGACAGGGGGTGAAAAACTGTTTTTT	CASSYSGTGGEKLFF
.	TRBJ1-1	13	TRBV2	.	TGTGCCAGCAGTGATCAGGGAAACACTGAAGCTTTCTTT	CASSDQGNTEAFF
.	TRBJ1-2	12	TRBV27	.	TGTCCGCGCGGGGGGGTCCTCACTGGCTACACCTTC	CPRGGVLTGYTF
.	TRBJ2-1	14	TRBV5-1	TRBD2	TGCGCCAGCAGCCCAAGGACTAGCTCGGGTGAGCAGTTCTTC	CASSPRTSSGEQFF
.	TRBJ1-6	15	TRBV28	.	TGTGCCAGCAGTAAAAGGACAGCCCATAATTCACCCCTCCACTTT	CASSKRTAHNSPLHF
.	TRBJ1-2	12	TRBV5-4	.	TGTGCCACTGGGTCGAGGGACTATGGCTACACCTTC	CATGSRDYGYTF
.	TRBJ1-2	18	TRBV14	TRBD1	TGTGCCAGCAGCCGGCGACTTGGCGGGACAGGGGGCAACTATGGCTACACCTTC	CASSRRLGGTGGNYGYTF
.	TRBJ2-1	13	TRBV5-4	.	TGTGCCAGCAGCACGAGACAGGTCTATGAGCAGTTCTTC	CASSTRQVYEQFF
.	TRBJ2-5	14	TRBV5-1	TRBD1	TGCGCCAGCAGAAGGGACAGTCTGGAAGAGACCCAGTACTTC	CASRRDSLEETQYF
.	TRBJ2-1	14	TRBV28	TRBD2	TGTGCCAGCAGTTTATCCTCGGGGGGGATGGAGCAGTTCTTC	CASSLSSGGMEQFF
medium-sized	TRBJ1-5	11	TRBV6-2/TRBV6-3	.	TGTGCCAGCAGTTCCGGGGGGCCCCAGCATTTT	CASSSGGPQHF
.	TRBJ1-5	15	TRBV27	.	TGTGCCAGCAGTTTATCTGACAGGAGCAATCAGCCCCAGCATTTT	CASSLSDRSNQPQHF
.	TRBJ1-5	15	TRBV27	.	TGTGCCAGCAGTTTATACGGGATTGGCAATCAGCCCCAGCATTTT	CASSLYGIGNQPQHF
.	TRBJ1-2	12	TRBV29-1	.	TGCAGCGTTGAACAGGGTGTCGATGGCTACACCTTC	CSVEQGVDGYTF
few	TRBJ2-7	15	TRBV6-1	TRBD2	TGTGCCAGCAGTGAAACGGGAGGGAGCTCCTACGAGCAGTACTTC	CASSETGGSSYEQYF
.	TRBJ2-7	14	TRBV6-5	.	TGTGCCAGCAGTTCGTGGACACCTACCTACGAGCAGTACTTC	CASSSWTPTYEQYF
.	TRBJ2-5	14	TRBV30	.	TGTGCCTGGACCCCCGGGGCGGGGTGGAAGACCCAGTACTTC	CAWTPGAGWKTQYF
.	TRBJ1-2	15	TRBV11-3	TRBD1	TGTGCCAGCAGCTGGACCGGGACAGGGGACTATGGCTACACCTTC	CASSWTGTGDYGYTF
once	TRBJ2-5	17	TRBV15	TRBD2	TGTGCCACCAGCAGAGTCGAGATAGCGGGCCTGCAAGAGACCCAGTACTTC	CATSRVEIAGLQETQYF
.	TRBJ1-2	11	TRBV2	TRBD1	TGTGCCAGCACTCCAGGGGGCGGCTACACCTTC	CASTPGGGYTF
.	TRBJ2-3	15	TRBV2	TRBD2	TGTGCCAGCAGTGGTAGGGGTAGCGGGAGAGATACGCAGTATTTT	CASSGRGSGRDTQYF